What follows is one T cell receptor beta chain and its context. Antigen: not known. These data belong to a study of T cell responses to AZD1222 COVID-19 vaccine. Study findings and constraints: Most donors were white British and more were female, and clonal diversity was possibly underestimated.

The CDR3 totals 16 residues. Germline assignment: CDR1 SGHNT and CDR2 YENEEA. The germline V and J ends were trimmed by 6 bases and 5 bases, with 20 bases remaining between them. Assay: immunoSEQ multiplex PCR; the TCRdb copy retains only in-frame clones and omits some. The table includes 100,000 to 150,000 clones, around 94% detected once. This rearrangement joins TRBV11-3 to TRBJ2-1; either TRBD1 or TRBD2 may supply D (5 bases each). This specimen was peripheral blood, taken on day 0 of AZD1222 vaccination. This clonotype was obtained from an adult in good health. The DNA for the CDR3 is TGTGCCAGCAGTTCAGCCCGGGACCGAAAGAACAATGAGCAGTTCTTC. Amino acids: CASSSARDRKNNEQFF.